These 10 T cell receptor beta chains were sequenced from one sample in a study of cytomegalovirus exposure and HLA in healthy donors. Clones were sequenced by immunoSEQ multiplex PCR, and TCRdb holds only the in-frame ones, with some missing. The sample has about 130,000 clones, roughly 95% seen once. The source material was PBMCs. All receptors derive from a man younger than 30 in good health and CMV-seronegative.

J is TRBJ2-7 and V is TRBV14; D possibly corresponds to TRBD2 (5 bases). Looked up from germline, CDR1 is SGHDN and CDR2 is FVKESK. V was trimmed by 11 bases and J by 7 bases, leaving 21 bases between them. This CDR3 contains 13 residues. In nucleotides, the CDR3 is TGTGCCGCCAACCGACCCGGGGTGGGTGAGCAGTACTTC. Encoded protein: CAANRPGVGEQYF.

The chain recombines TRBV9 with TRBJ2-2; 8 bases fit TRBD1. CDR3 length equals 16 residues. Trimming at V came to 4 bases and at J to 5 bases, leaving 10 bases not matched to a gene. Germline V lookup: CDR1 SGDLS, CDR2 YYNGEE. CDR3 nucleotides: TGTGCCAGCAGCCTAGGAACAGGGGGAAAGACCGGGGAGCTGTTTTTT. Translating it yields CASSLGTGGKTGELFF.

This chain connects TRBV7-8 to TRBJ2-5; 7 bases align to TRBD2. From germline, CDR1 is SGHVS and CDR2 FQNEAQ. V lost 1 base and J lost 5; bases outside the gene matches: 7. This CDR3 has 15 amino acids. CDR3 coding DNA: TGTGCCAGCAGCTTAGGTCTAGCGGCTGGGGAGACCCAGTACTTC. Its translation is CASSLGLAAGETQYF.

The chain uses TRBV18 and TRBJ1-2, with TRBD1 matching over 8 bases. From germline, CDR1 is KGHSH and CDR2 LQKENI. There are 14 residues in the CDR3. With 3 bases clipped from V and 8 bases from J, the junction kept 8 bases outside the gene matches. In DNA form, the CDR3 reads TGTGCCAGCTCACCCGGGACAGGCGTGATGGGCTACACCTTC. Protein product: CASSPGTGVMGYTF.

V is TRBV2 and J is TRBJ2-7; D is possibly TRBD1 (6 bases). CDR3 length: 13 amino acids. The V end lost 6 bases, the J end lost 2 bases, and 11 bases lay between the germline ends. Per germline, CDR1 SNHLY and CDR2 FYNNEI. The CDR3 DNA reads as TGTGCCAGCAGAAAGGACAGCCCCTACGAGCAGTACTTC. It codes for CASRKDSPYEQYF.

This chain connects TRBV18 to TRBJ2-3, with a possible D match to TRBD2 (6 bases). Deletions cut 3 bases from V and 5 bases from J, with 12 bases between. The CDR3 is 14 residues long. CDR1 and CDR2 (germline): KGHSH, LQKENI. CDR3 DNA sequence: TGTGCCAGCTCACCCAACCGGGAGCGAGATACGCAGTATTTT. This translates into CASSPNRERDTQYF.

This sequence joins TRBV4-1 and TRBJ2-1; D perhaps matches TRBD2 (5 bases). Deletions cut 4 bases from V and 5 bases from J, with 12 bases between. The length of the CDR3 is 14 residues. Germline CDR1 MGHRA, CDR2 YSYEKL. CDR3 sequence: CASSPRTRNNEQFF. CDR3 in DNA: TGCGCCAGCAGCCCGCGAACTAGGAACAATGAGCAGTTCTTC.

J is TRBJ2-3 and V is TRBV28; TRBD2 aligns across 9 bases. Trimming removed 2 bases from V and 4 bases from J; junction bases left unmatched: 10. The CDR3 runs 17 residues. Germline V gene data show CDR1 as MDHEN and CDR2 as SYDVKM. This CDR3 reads CASSLLSLAGKPDTQYF. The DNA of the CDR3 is TGTGCCAGCAGTTTACTGTCGCTAGCGGGAAAACCAGATACGCAGTATTTT.

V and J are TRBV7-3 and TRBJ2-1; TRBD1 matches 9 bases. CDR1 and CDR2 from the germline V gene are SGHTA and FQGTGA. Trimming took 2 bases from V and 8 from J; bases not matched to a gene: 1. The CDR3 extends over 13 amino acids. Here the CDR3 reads CASSLDRGDEQFF. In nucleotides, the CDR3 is TGTGCCAGCAGCTTAGACAGGGGGGATGAGCAGTTCTTC.

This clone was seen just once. DNA for the CDR3: TGTGCCAGCAGCTTAGTGCACAGCTTACAAGAGACCCAGTACTTC. Amino acid sequence: CASSLVHSLQETQYF. The genes are TRBV11-1 and TRBJ2-5; D uncertain. The germline V gene has CDR1 SGHAT and CDR2 FQDESV (reference sequence). This CDR3 spans 15 amino acids. V was cut by 1 base and J by 2 bases, with 11 bases left in between.